Presented here are 21 T cell receptor beta chains from one specimen sequenced in a study of post-analysis software for immune sequencing data. Notes on the study in general: Relative to controls, patients had a few TRBV segments at higher frequency, with TRBV5-6, TRBV5-1 and TRBV20-1 among these.

Tagging with unique molecular identifiers was a feature of the TCR beta cDNA libraries. TCRdb reprocessed the PCR reads via MiXCR and lists one record per CDR3 protein. The data show approximately 350,000 distinct CDR3 sequences, with about a third seen just once and roughly an eighth held by the top ten. These TCRs are of unknown antigen specificity. Sequenced material: blood. All receptors derive from a girl aged 10 to 17 with multiple sclerosis.

This clonotype has just a few counts. The V call is TRBV12-3 or TRBV12-4, the J call TRBJ2-6; possible D gene TRBD1, 6 bases. The CDR3 runs to 16 residues. V dropped 3 bases and J dropped 0 bases, with 9 bases sitting between them. The CDR3 loop reads CASSFRQVSGANVLTF. CDR3 nucleotides: TGTGCCAGCAGTTTTCGACAGGTCTCTGGGGCCAACGTCCTGACTTTC.

This clonotype appeared a few times. J is TRBJ2-7 and V is TRBV12-3 or TRBV12-4; TRBD1 agrees at 7 bases. V was clipped by 6 bases and J by 1 base; unmatched bases: 9. This CDR3 contains 15 residues. CDR3 coding DNA: TGTGCCAGCAGCCAATCACACAGGGGTTCCTACGAGCAGTACTTC. Translated: CASSQSHRGSYEQYF.

This clonotype was seen more than once but under ten times. The gene calls are TRBV7-8 and TRBJ2-5; D uncertain. Germline V gene data show CDR1 as SGHVS and CDR2 as FQNEAQ. V lost 5 bases and J lost 5, with 18 bases in between. The CDR3 has 15 amino acids. The CDR3 DNA is TGTGCCAGCAGCCCGCGACCCCGGTCATGGGAGACCCAGTACTTC. This sequence encodes CASSPRPRSWETQYF.

V gene TRBV24-1 combines with J gene TRBJ2-1, with 10 bases fitting TRBD1. The germline V gene has CDR1 KGHDR and CDR2 SFDVKD. The CDR3 loop spans 15 amino acids. The ends lost 7 bases at V and 7 bases at J; junction bases unmatched: 9. The CDR3 region has the DNA TGTGCCACCAGCGACCGGGACAGGGGACGAAATGAGCAGTTCTTC. Protein: CATSDRDRGRNEQFF.

This clonotype occurred a few times. The rearrangement joins TRBV12-3 or TRBV12-4 to TRBJ2-1; TRBD2 aligns across 10 bases. The DNA end favors TRBJ2-7, so the J call may be wrong. The CDR3 has 16 amino acids. The CDR3 DNA follows: TGTGCCAGCGGGGGGACTAGCGATAGCACATACAATGAGCAGTACTTC. This sequence encodes CASGGTSDSTYNEQYF.

V usage is TRBV29-1 and J usage is TRBJ1-5; D might be TRBD1 (5 bases). The CDR3 loop spans 13 amino acids. Germline CDR1 is SQVTM and CDR2 is ANQGSEA. V gave up 5 bases and J gave up 1 base, with 9 bases separating them. The CDR3 coding sequence is TGCAGCGTTAGGGCAGGGAGCAATCAGCCCCAGCATTTT. Protein: CSVRAGSNQPQHF.

Ten or more counts support this clonotype. The V and J genes are TRBV12-3 or TRBV12-4 and TRBJ2-5; tentatively, D is TRBD1 (6 bases). With 3 bases removed from V and 1 base from J, the gap between germline ends came to 6 bases. The CDR3 is 13 amino acids. CDR3 protein: CASSLDSQETQYF. The CDR3 nucleotides read TGTGCCAGCAGTTTGGACAGCCAAGAGACCCAGTACTTC.

This clonotype was counted between two and nine times. The V and J genes are TRBV27 and TRBJ1-6, with TRBD1 matching over 8 bases. Germline V gene data show CDR1 as MNHEY and CDR2 as SMNVEV (reference sequence). Trimming at V came to 2 bases and at J to 8 bases, leaving 8 bases not matched to a gene. CDR3 size: 16 residues. The CDR3 DNA sequence: TGTGCCAGCAGTTTAAACAGGGGGTATCGCGATTCACCCCTCCACTTT. It specifies CASSLNRGYRDSPLHF.

This clonotype was observed at least ten times. V gene TRBV6-2 or TRBV6-3 combines with J gene TRBJ2-7; D is unresolved. Per the germline V gene, CDR1 is MNHEY and CDR2 is SVGEGT. Trimming pared 7 bases from V and 2 bases from J, leaving 12 bases between. This CDR3 region has 13 residues. Here the CDR3 reads CASKKDGPYEQYF. DNA for the CDR3: TGTGCCAGCAAGAAGGACGGACCCTACGAGCAGTACTTC.

V is TRBV18 and J is TRBJ2-6, with TRBD2 as a possible D gene (5 bases). V shed 5 bases and J shed 0 bases, with 8 bases lying between them. This CDR3 comprises 15 residues. Germline CDR1 and CDR2: KGHSH and LQKENI. CDR3 coding DNA: TGTGCCAGCTCAGAACTAGACTCTGGGGCCAACGTCCTGACTTTC. Protein sequence: CASSELDSGANVLTF.

The sample holds a few counts of this clonotype. A junction end diverges from the germline sequence, so it may reflect a read error. The J gene is TRBJ1-1, the V gene TRBV24-1, with D maybe TRBD1 (5 bases). CDR3 length: 12 residues. Germline CDR1 reads KGHDR; CDR2 reads SFDVKD. The chain's CDR3 is CVTSDTGVEAFF. As DNA, the CDR3 is TGTGTCACCAGTGATACGGGGGTCGAAGCTTTCTTT.

The chain carries TRBV19 and TRBJ2-1; 8 bases map to TRBD2. The CDR3 length is 14 residues. CDR1 is LNHDA and CDR2 is SQIVND in the germline V gene (reference sequence). The J segment lost 9 bases and the V segment lost 5 bases, leaving 9 bases of the junction unmatched. This CDR3 is CASSPGLADLEQFF. DNA for the CDR3: TGTGCCAGTAGTCCAGGACTAGCAGATCTTGAGCAGTTCTTC.

This clonotype was seen a few times. This CDR3 is CSEKGGYGYTF. Written as DNA, the CDR3 is TGCAGTGAGAAAGGCGGCTATGGCTACACCTTC. The chain employs TRBV20-1 and TRBJ1-2; D unclear. Trimming removed 7 bases from V and 4 bases from J, with 10 bases in between. The CDR3 runs 11 residues. Germline lookup yields CDR1 DFQATT and CDR2 SNEGSKA (reference sequence).

This clonotype was seen only a few times. This chain connects TRBV6-2 or TRBV6-3 to TRBJ2-3, with D uncertain. Germline CDR1 and CDR2: MNHEY and SVGEGT. This CDR3 is built from 14 residues. V lost 2 bases, J lost 4 bases, and 10 bases lay in between. CDR3 bases: TGTGCCAGCAGTTACGCAAAGTGGTCAGATACGCAGTATTTT. Translation: CASSYAKWSDTQYF.

The V and J genes are TRBV12-3 or TRBV12-4 and TRBJ2-3, with 8 bases identical to TRBD2. The CDR3 has 12 residues. Germline trimming cut 5 bases from V and 7 bases from J; bases unmatched to any gene: 2. The CDR3 here is CASSPGGNTQYF. Written as DNA, the CDR3 is TGTGCCAGCAGTCCGGGGGGGAATACGCAGTATTTT.

The chain joins TRBV10-3 to TRBJ1-1; weak D call: TRBD1 (5 bases). This CDR3 is 12 amino acids long. Germline V gene sequence: CDR1 ENHRY, CDR2 SYGVKD. Trimming removed 5 bases from V and 6 bases from J, with 10 bases in between. The CDR3: CAISFRGSEAFF. The CDR3 DNA sequence: TGTGCCATCAGTTTTAGGGGTTCTGAAGCTTTCTTT.

The J gene is TRBJ1-2, the V gene TRBV5-1; 11 bases match TRBD1. The CDR3 contains 16 residues. V trimming: 5 bases; J trimming: 2 bases; junction bases outside the gene matches: 8. CDR1 and CDR2 from the germline V gene are SGHRS and YFSETQ. The DNA for the CDR3 is TGCGCCAGCAGTCCCGGACAGGGGGCATTGAACTATGGCTACACCTTC. This encodes CASSPGQGALNYGYTF.

Concerning this clonotype itself: This may be a read error, as it is one base from a much larger clone. The chain carries TRBV12-3 or TRBV12-4 and TRBJ1-1; D not certain. The CDR3 contains 13 residues. The chain's CDR3 is CASSPPINTEVFF. The CDR3 DNA is TGTGCCAGCAGTCCGCCGATTAACACTGAAGTTTTCTTT.

The V and J genes are TRBV6-2 or TRBV6-3 and TRBJ2-6; possibly TRBD1 for D (6 bases). Trimming stripped 3 bases from V and 0 bases from J, with 12 bases between. CDR3 length: 17 residues. Germline V lookup: CDR1 MNHEY, CDR2 SVGEGT. The CDR3 here is CASSYLGATSGANVLTF. The DNA for the CDR3 is TGTGCCAGCAGTTATTTGGGGGCGACCTCTGGGGCCAACGTCCTGACTTTC.

Here the CDR3 reads CASSASDRGGDTQYF. The DNA for the CDR3 is TGTGCCAGCAGCGCATCGGACAGGGGAGGAGATACGCAGTATTTT. The chain employs TRBV3-1 and TRBJ2-3; 9 nucleotides align to TRBD1. Germline values: CDR1 LGHDT, CDR2 YNNKEL (reference sequence). The CDR3 contains 15 residues. V shed 5 bases, J shed 5 bases, and the junction held 8 bases outside the gene matches.

The chain carries TRBV6-2 or TRBV6-3 and TRBJ2-7; TRBD1 matches at 8 bases. CDR1 is MNHEY, CDR2 SVGEGT, per germline. With V trimmed by 0 bases and J by 2 bases, 6 bases remained unmatched. The CDR3 is 16 residues long. CDR3 protein: CASSYSTRTGTYEQYF. CDR3 DNA: TGTGCCAGCAGTTACTCGACGCGGACAGGGACCTACGAGCAGTACTTC.